This T cell receptor beta chain came from a study of early T cells in non-severe SARS-CoV-2 infection (dated by TCRdb to the early 2020s). In terms of the full investigation: TCR sequencing used bulk RNA from unsorted whole blood, so alpha and beta chains could not be paired. The investigation overall reported the following: VDJdb matching was skewed toward anti-spike CD8 responses and likely underestimated virus-specific expansions, missing private and CD4 specificities.

Set within a cohort of healthcare workers in London, UK, this nested case-control study involved weekly PCR testing of nasopharyngeal swabs along with blood sampling. Healthcare workers were recruited between 23 and 31 March 2020, during the week of the UK lockdown, and were followed weekly for up to about 15 weeks. This clonotype was counted a few times. It has no known antigen specificity. One base away there is no much larger clone; base qualities are not given. Reading from cysteine to phenylalanine, the CDR3 counts 14 amino acids. Only the CDR3 part of the read is kept: 42 bases, read in frame from the first base. The V and J ends are trimmed by 3 bases and 0 bases, leaving 7 bases between them. The germline V gene gives CDR1 as MRHNA and CDR2 as SNTAGT. The library was generated by 5' RACE. Sequencing instrument: NextSeq 500. The TCR library protocol attached unique molecular identifiers to individual cDNA molecules to correct for sequencing error and PCR bias. Sequencing covered both TCR alpha and beta chains, and within each sample the abundances of alpha and beta sequences were tightly co-correlated. The study's own analysis went as follows. Decombinator V4 was used to perform V gene, J gene and CDR3 annotation of TCR sequences. Expanded TCRs were defined as changing significantly between any two time points under a Poisson model with p below 0.0001. TCR abundances were normalised to the total number of TCRs sequenced in each sample and reported as counts per million. TRAV1-2 paired with TRAJ12, TRAJ20 or TRAJ33 defined MAIT TCRs, while TRAV10 paired with TRAJ18 defined iNKT TCRs. VDJdb, accessed 1 November 2021, was searched for CMV, EBV and SARS-CoV-2 annotated TCRs, with TCRs annotated for multiple antigens excluded. TCRdb passed the public sequencing reads through fastp at Q25 and MiXCR, retaining productive beta sequences. Rows with one shared CDR3 protein collapse into an entry with the most common genes and DNA. For this entry, the V and J calls and clone size follow TCRdb and not the study's own pipeline. The sample profile shows tens of thousands of distinct CDR3 sequences; 9% to 10% of them were found once. The biggest ten clones account for around 12% of the sample.

This chain is built from TRBV6-4 and TRBJ2-3, and the D gene may be TRBD2, 6 bases matching. The receptor was isolated from an adult who was a healthcare worker with PCR-confirmed SARS-CoV-2 infection or an uninfected control (not recorded which). Sequencing used whole blood. This receptor carries the CDR3 CASSEGGSTDTQYF. The DNA sequence reads TGTGCCAGCAGTGAGGGGGGTAGCACAGATACGCAGTATTTT.